These 3 T cell receptor beta chains came from one sample sequenced in a study of Graves' ophthalmopathy and Graves' hyperthyroidism. RNA transcripts provided the template for amplifying TCR beta CDR3 regions. HTBI primers served in a first-round RT-PCR, which a second-round multiplex PCR followed. Each CDR3 protein is one row after TCRdb ran MiXCR on the multiplex PCR reads. The data contain about 500,000 distinct CDR3 sequences, roughly an eighth of them seen just once; the ten biggest clones take up over 8%. Material: blood. The receptors shown here come from a woman under 40 with Graves' ophthalmopathy.

In this sample, this clonotype turned up many times. The chain joins TRBV29-1 to TRBJ1-2; 8 nucleotides align to TRBD1. The CDR3 loop spans 12 amino acids. J lost 8 bases, V lost 6 bases, and 8 bases had no gene match. CDR1 is SQVTM and CDR2 is ANQGSEA in the germline V gene. As DNA, the CDR3 is TGCAGCGTAGACAGGGGATCAGGAGGCTACACCTTC. Translating gives CSVDRGSGGYTF.

The sample holds many counts of this clonotype. The chain joins TRBV2 to TRBJ2-7, with 7 bases that match TRBD1. V gave up 3 bases and J gave up 7 bases; unmatched junction bases: 3. Germline CDR1 is SNHLY and CDR2 is FYNNEI. This CDR3 spans 12 amino acids. The CDR3 coding sequence is TGTGCCAGCAGTGAGATGGGACAGGAGCAGTACTTC. Its translation is CASSEMGQEQYF.

The V and J genes are TRBV5-1 and TRBJ2-3; 9 nucleotides line up with TRBD1. The CDR3 spans 14 residues. The germline V gene has CDR1 SGHRS and CDR2 YFSETQ. V shed 3 bases, J shed 4 bases, and the junction held 3 bases outside the gene matches. CDR3 in amino acids: CASSWTGVADTQYF. CDR3 nucleotides: TGCGCCAGCAGCTGGACAGGGGTTGCAGATACGCAGTATTTT.